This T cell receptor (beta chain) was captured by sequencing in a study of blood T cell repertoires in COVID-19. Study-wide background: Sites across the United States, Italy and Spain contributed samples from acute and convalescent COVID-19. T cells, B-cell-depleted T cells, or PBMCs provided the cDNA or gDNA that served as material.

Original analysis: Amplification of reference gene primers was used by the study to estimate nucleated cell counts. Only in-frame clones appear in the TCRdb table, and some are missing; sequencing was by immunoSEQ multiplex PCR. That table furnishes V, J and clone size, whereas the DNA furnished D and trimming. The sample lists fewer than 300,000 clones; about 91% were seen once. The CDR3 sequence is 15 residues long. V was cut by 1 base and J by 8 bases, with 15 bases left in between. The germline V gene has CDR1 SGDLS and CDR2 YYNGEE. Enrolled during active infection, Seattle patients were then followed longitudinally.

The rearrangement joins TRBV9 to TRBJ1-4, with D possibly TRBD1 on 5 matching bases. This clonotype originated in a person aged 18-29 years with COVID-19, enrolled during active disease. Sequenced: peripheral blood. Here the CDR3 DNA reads TGTGCCAGCAGCGTACTGGGGGGATCGGGAGAAAAACTGTTTTTT. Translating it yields CASSVLGGSGEKLFF.